These T cell receptor beta chains were read from a single sample in a study of blood T cell repertoires in COVID-19. The data were produced by immunoSEQ multiplex PCR, yet TCRdb's version contains in-frame clones alone and is incomplete. The sample gives approximately 350,000 clones, more than 75% of which show up once; 2.5% to 3% is in the top ten. The sample consisted of PBMCs or T cells enriched from blood (not recorded which). The source of these receptors is a woman aged 25 to 39 who had recovered from COVID-19. The CDR3 runs from the conserved cysteine through the conserved F or W. D genes are given only for firm matches. Clone size, where shown, is once, few, many, or a class for clones that have expanded.

V gene,J gene,D gene,clone size,CDR3 DNA,CDR3 protein
TRBV7-3,TRBJ2-5,NA,NA,TGTGCCAGCAGCTCTTTGGCGGGGGCTGAGACCCAGTACTTC,CASSSLAGAETQYF
TRBV2,TRBJ1-6,NA,NA,TGTGCCAGCAGATTTATACAGGGTAATAATTCACCCCTCCACTTT,CASRFIQGNNSPLHF
TRBV7-9,TRBJ2-5,TRBD2,once,TGTGCCAGCGACTGGGAGGGCGAGACCCAGTACTTC,CASDWEGETQYF
TRBV12-3/TRBV12-4,TRBJ1-1,NA,NA,TGTGCCAGCAGGAACAGTGGCACTGAAGCTTTCTTT,CASRNSGTEAFF
TRBV28,TRBJ1-4,NA,NA,TGTGCCAGCAGTTTTGTCGTCAGGGGTAATGAAAAACTGTTTTTT,CASSFVVRGNEKLFF
TRBV18,TRBJ2-1,TRBD2,NA,TGTGCCAGCTCACCACAATCGCTAGCGGGAGGGGGTGAGCAGTTCTTC,CASSPQSLAGGGEQFF
TRBV4-1,TRBJ2-7,TRBD1,NA,TGCGCCAGCAGCCTGGGGACAGGGGAAACCTACGAGCAGTACTTC,CASSLGTGETYEQYF
TRBV27,TRBJ2-1,TRBD2,few,TGTGCCAGCAGTTTCCTAGCGGGAGGGGAGCAGTTCTTC,CASSFLAGGEQFF
TRBV14,TRBJ1-2,NA,NA,TGTGCCAGCAGCCTCGACTTGGGGGGTAATGGCTACACCTTC,CASSLDLGGNGYTF
TRBV28,TRBJ1-1,NA,few,TGTGCCAGCACCCTGAGGGCTATGAACACTGAAGCTTTCTTT,CASTLRAMNTEAFF
TRBV5-1,TRBJ2-1,TRBD1,NA,TGCGCCAGCAGCTTACGGGACAGGTACAATGAGCAGTTCTTC,CASSLRDRYNEQFF
TRBV28,TRBJ1-2,NA,NA,TGTGCCAGTGCCCGGGCAGGGTATGGCTACACCTTC,CASARAGYGYTF
TRBV7-9,TRBJ1-1,NA,NA,TGTGCCAGCAGCCCTCGATACAGGGTGTCGGTTGAAGCTTTCTTT,CASSPRYRVSVEAFF
TRBV11-2,TRBJ1-3,NA,once,TGTGCCAGCAGCTTAGCGGGAGAGGACACCATATATTTT,CASSLAGEDTIYF
TRBV5-6,TRBJ1-1,TRBD1,NA,TGTGCCAGCAGCGGAGACAGGGGGCGAGTCTCACGATATGAAGCTTTCTTT,CASSGDRGRVSRYEAFF
TRBV18,TRBJ1-5,TRBD1,NA,TGTGCCAGCTCACCGGGAACAGGGGGCAATCAGCCCCAGCATTTT,CASSPGTGGNQPQHF
TRBV7-9,TRBJ1-1,NA,NA,TGTGCCAGCAGCGCCGGCCCGGAGGCTTTCTTT,CASSAGPEAFF
TRBV6-6,TRBJ1-2,TRBD1,NA,TGTGCCAGCAGATTTGGACAGGGATATGGCTACACCTTC,CASRFGQGYGYTF
TRBV4-2,TRBJ1-1,NA,NA,TGTGCCAGCAGCCAAGAGCGTGGCACTGAAGCTTTCTTT,CASSQERGTEAFF
TRBV4-2,TRBJ2-7,TRBD2,NA,TGTGCCAGCAGCCAAGAGGGACTAGCGGGAGGTAATACCTACGAGCAGTACTTC,CASSQEGLAGGNTYEQYF
TRBV27,TRBJ2-2,NA,once,TGTGCCAGCAGTCCCCCGGGGCAGGGGACCGGGGAGCTGTTTTTT,CASSPPGQGTGELFF
TRBV2,TRBJ1-6,NA,NA,TGTGCCAGCAGTGGGGGCAATAATTCACCCCTCCACTTT,CASSGGNNSPLHF
TRBV4-1,TRBJ2-1,NA,NA,TGCGCCAGCAGCCAAGGGGTGGAGAATGAGCAGTTCTTC,CASSQGVENEQFF
TRBV5-1,TRBJ1-2,NA,NA,TGCGCCAGCAGCTTGGATGGCAGTTCTAACTATGGCTACACCTTC,CASSLDGSSNYGYTF
TRBV4-1,TRBJ1-2,NA,few,TGCGCCAGCAGCCCCCAGGTCCGGGGCGGGACGACGAACTATGGCTACACCTTC,CASSPQVRGGTTNYGYTF